The T cell receptor (beta chain) described here comes from a study of OX40 agonist ivuxolimab in advanced cancers. The germline gives CDR1 MNHEY, CDR2 SMNVEV (reference sequence). The CDR3 is made up of 19 amino acids. The ends were cut back, 5 bases at V and 4 bases at J, with 24 bases in the middle. The repertoire was sequenced with immunoSEQ multiplex PCR; TCRdb's copy has only in-frame clones and lacks some. The sample has approximately 72,000 clones; roughly 88% are singletons. The sequencing used CD4+ or CD8+ T cells sorted from blood, collected in a trial of the OX40 agonist ivuxolimab. This chain joins TRBV27 and TRBJ2-6, with D perhaps TRBD1 (6 bases). The TCR originated in an adult with an advanced solid tumor such as melanoma, head and neck, liver or kidney cancer. This CDR3 reads CASSPLRTVSSIGANVLTF. The DNA of the CDR3 is TGTGCCAGCAGTCCCTTACGGACAGTGTCATCTATAGGGGCCAACGTCCTGACTTTC. Using reference TRBV27 and TRBJ2-6 for the parts outside the CDR3, the full variable domain is EAQVTQNPRYLITVTGKKLTVTCSQNMNHEYMSWYRQDPGLGLRQIYYSMNVEVTDKGDVPEGYKVSRKEKRNFPLILESPSPNQTSLYFCASSPLRTVSSIGANVLTFGAGSRLTVL.